These 30 T cell receptor beta chains were all obtained from the same sample, sequenced in a study of cytomegalovirus exposure and HLA in healthy donors. PCR employed 60 Vbeta and 13 Jbeta primers. Some clones are missing from TCRdb's copy, which holds only in-frame ones; the method was immunoSEQ multiplex PCR. Recorded for this sample: about 210,000 clones. Material: PBMCs. All receptors come from a woman under 40 in good health and CMV-seropositive.

This chain joins TRBV29-1 and TRBJ2-5; D is ambiguous. The CDR3 loop spans 11 amino acids. The germline V and J ends were trimmed by 2 bases and 5 bases, with 6 bases remaining between them. From germline, CDR1 is SQVTM and CDR2 ANQGSEA. CDR3 protein: CSVERSETQYF. The CDR3 DNA follows: TGCAGCGTTGAACGGTCTGAGACCCAGTACTTC.

The chain combines TRBV9 with TRBJ2-7; a possible D gene is TRBD2 (6 bases). Germline CDR1 and CDR2: SGDLS and YYNGEE. The V and J ends lost 7 bases and 3 bases respectively, with 11 bases between them. The CDR3 loop spans 12 amino acids. DNA for the CDR3: TGTGCCAGCGGCCCCGGGGGCTACGAGCAGTACTTC. Translating it yields CASGPGGYEQYF.

The chain employs TRBV27 and TRBJ2-1; D unresolved. Between the trimmed V and J ends, which lost 5 bases and 8 bases, there was a span of 10 bases. Germline CDR1 and CDR2: MNHEY and SMNVEV (reference sequence). CDR3 length: 12 residues. Here the CDR3 reads CASSITADEQFF. CDR3 DNA sequence: TGTGCCAGCAGTATAACTGCCGATGAGCAGTTCTTC.

The V and J genes are TRBV5-6 and TRBJ2-7; 9 bases match TRBD1. This CDR3 has 14 amino acids. V gave up 4 bases and J gave up 3 bases; unmatched junction bases: 5. The germline gives CDR1 SGHDT, CDR2 YYEEEE. CDR3 amino acids: CASSADRGNYEQYF. CDR3 DNA: TGTGCCAGCAGCGCGGACAGGGGAAACTACGAGCAGTACTTC.

The chain joins TRBV6-5 to TRBJ1-3, with D perhaps matching TRBD1 (6 bases). The CDR3 is made up of 15 amino acids. V lost 3 bases, J lost 0 bases, and 9 bases lay in between. Germline-derived CDR1 and CDR2 are MNHEY and SVGAGI. Here the CDR3 DNA reads TGTGCCAGCAGTTATTGGACAGCCTCTGGAAACACCATATATTTT. Its protein is CASSYWTASGNTIYF.

The chain couples TRBV5-7 to TRBJ1-2; D is unresolved. TRBV5-7 is an open reading frame whose function is uncertain. Trimming took 0 bases from V and 8 from J, leaving 8 bases between them. The CDR3 spans 12 residues. The CDR3 region is CASSLGTLGYTF. In DNA, the CDR3 is TGTGCCAGCAGCTTGGGCACTCTAGGCTACACCTTC.

V is TRBV2 and J is TRBJ1-5; D gene uncertain. The CDR3 is 14 residues long. Trimming pared 7 bases from V and 6 bases from J, leaving 16 bases between. Germline CDR1 reads SNHLY; CDR2 reads FYNNEI. In DNA, the CDR3 is TGTGCCAGCACCGAGTTGGGCCCTGGTCAGCCCCAGCATTTT. Residues: CASTELGPGQPQHF.

V is TRBV28 and J is TRBJ1-5, with a possible D match to TRBD1 (5 bases). V was trimmed by 6 bases and J by 7 bases, leaving 13 bases between them. Germline CDR1 is MDHEN and CDR2 is SYDVKM. CDR3 size: 13 residues. CDR3 in amino acids: CASSEYRNQPQHF. The CDR3 DNA reads as TGTGCCAGCAGCGAATACAGGAACCAGCCCCAGCATTTT.

V gene TRBV21-1 combines with J gene TRBJ2-3; the D call in the table, TRBD1, was not verified against the DNA. TRBV21-1 is marked as a pseudogene. The length of the CDR3 is 13 residues. In DNA form, the CDR3 reads TGTGCCAGGAAGGGCAGGGGAGCAGATACGCAGTATTTT. Encoded protein: CARKGRGADTQYF.

In nucleotides, the CDR3 is TGCGCCAGCAGTGAGGCCCCCGGTGGGAGAGGGATCGCTGAGCAGTTCTTC. As protein: CASSEAPGGRGIAEQFF. The V gene is TRBV10-1, the J gene TRBJ2-1, with D perhaps TRBD2 (5 bases). V lost 2 bases, J lost 9 bases, and 23 bases lay in between. From germline, CDR1 is WNHNN and CDR2 SYGVQD (reference sequence). The CDR3 sequence is 17 residues long.

The rearrangement uses TRBV6-1 and TRBJ2-1, with 10 positions matching TRBD2. Trimming cost V 7 bases and J 0 bases; bases outside gene matches: 3. The CDR3 covers 15 residues. CDR1 is MNHNS, CDR2 SASEGT, per germline. CDR3: CASISGGASYNEQFF. The CDR3 DNA follows: TGTGCCAGCATCAGCGGGGGGGCCTCCTACAATGAGCAGTTCTTC.

The V call is TRBV11-2, the J call TRBJ2-2, with 7 bases matching TRBD2. The trim removed 1 base at V and 5 bases at J, leaving 7 bases unmatched. Looked up from germline, CDR1 is SGHAT and CDR2 is FQNNGV. The CDR3 covers 16 residues. CDR3 loop: CASSLVGGEQTGELFF. Written as DNA, the CDR3 is TGTGCCAGCAGCTTAGTTGGGGGGGAACAAACCGGGGAGCTGTTTTTT.

The chain employs TRBV2 and TRBJ1-4, with TRBD1 as a possible D gene (5 bases). This CDR3 region has 16 residues. The germline V and J ends were trimmed by 7 bases and 1 base, with 16 bases remaining between them. Per the germline V gene, CDR1 is SNHLY and CDR2 is FYNNEI. The CDR3 coding sequence is TGTGCCAGCAAGAAAAATGCCAGGGTAACTAATGAAAAACTGTTTTTT. Translation: CASKKNARVTNEKLFF.

The chain employs TRBV5-1 and TRBJ1-1, with a possible D match to TRBD1 (5 bases). CDR3 length: 16 amino acids. Trimming took off 0 bases at V and 0 bases at J, with 12 bases between the two ends. CDR1 is SGHRS, CDR2 YFSETQ, per germline. The CDR3 spells CASSLALQGMNTEAFF. The CDR3 nucleotides read TGCGCCAGCAGCTTGGCCCTCCAGGGAATGAACACTGAAGCTTTCTTT.

The rearrangement links TRBV5-1 to TRBJ1-4, with a possible D match to TRBD1 (6 bases). Deletions cut 4 bases from V and 0 bases from J, with 10 bases between. The CDR3 spans 15 residues. The germline gives CDR1 SGHRS, CDR2 YFSETQ. Here the CDR3 reads CASSVEGATNEKLFF. CDR3 bases: TGCGCCAGCAGCGTCGAGGGGGCAACTAATGAAAAACTGTTTTTT.

V and J are TRBV7-2 and TRBJ2-5; unclear D gene. The V end lost 4 bases, the J end lost 5 bases, and 14 bases lay between the germline ends. CDR3 length equals 14 residues. Germline CDR1 reads SGHTA; CDR2 reads FQGNSA. DNA of the CDR3: TGTGCCAGCAGCTCGTTCAACGAACGGGAGACCCAGTACTTC. Translation: CASSSFNERETQYF. Full variable domain (outside the CDR3, taken from reference TRBV7-2 and TRBJ2-5): GAGVSQSPSNKVTEKGKDVELRCDPISGHTALYWYRQSLGQGLEFLIYFQGNSAPDKSGLPSDRFSAERTGGSVSTLTIQRTQQEDSAVYLCASSSFNERETQYFGPGTRLLVL.

The chain joins TRBV10-3 to TRBJ1-2, with TRBD1 identical over 12 bases. Germline V gene lookup returns CDR1 ENHRY and CDR2 SYGVKD. This CDR3 is built from 17 residues. With 4 bases clipped from V and 3 bases from J, the junction kept 9 bases outside the gene matches. The CDR3 region has the DNA TGTGCCATCAGTGCCGGGGACAGGGGGCTTGGTGACTATGGCTACACCTTC. Amino acids: CAISAGDRGLGDYGYTF.

The chain couples TRBV7-8 to TRBJ1-2; weak D call: TRBD1 (5 bases). Germline loops: CDR1 SGHVS, CDR2 FQNEAQ. V shed 2 bases and J shed 3 bases, with 7 bases lying between them. The CDR3 runs 13 residues. The CDR3 here is CASSLTGDYGYTF. The CDR3 DNA reads TGTGCCAGCAGCTTAACGGGGGACTATGGCTACACCTTC.

The genes are TRBV5-6 and TRBJ1-5; possibly TRBD1 for D (6 bases). The CDR3 covers 14 residues. Per germline, CDR1 SGHDT and CDR2 YYEEEE. V shed 1 base and J shed 3 bases, with 8 bases lying between them. CDR3 region: CASSLQGNNQPQHF. The CDR3 bases are TGTGCCAGCAGCTTGCAGGGGAACAATCAGCCCCAGCATTTT. Looking up the rest from reference TRBV5-6 and TRBJ1-5 gives the full variable domain: DAGVTQSPTHLIKTRGQQVTLRCSPKSGHDTVSWYQQALGQGPQFIFQYYEEEERQRGNFPDRFSGHQFPNYSSELNVNALLLGDSALYLCASSLQGNNQPQHFGDGTRLSIL.

V gene TRBV11-2 combines with J gene TRBJ2-5, with TRBD1 identical over 8 bases. J was trimmed by 5 bases and V by 3 bases; bases with no gene match: 5. This CDR3 has 14 amino acids. Per the germline V gene, CDR1 is SGHAT and CDR2 is FQNNGV. The CDR3 bases are TGTGCCAGCAGCTTTCAGGGGGCTGCGGAGACCCAGTACTTC. Its protein is CASSFQGAAETQYF.

The J gene is TRBJ2-2, the V gene TRBV19; TRBD1 matches 8 bases. Germline-derived CDR1 and CDR2 are LNHDA and SQIVND (reference sequence). CDR3 length: 16 residues. The V and J ends lost 7 bases and 1 base, in that order; junction bases with no gene match: 8. CDR3 sequence (DNA): TGTGCCAGTACCCGACAGGGGAATTGGAACACCGGGGAGCTGTTTTTT. It yields the protein CASTRQGNWNTGELFF.

V is TRBV19 and J is TRBJ2-1; weak D call: TRBD1 (6 bases). V was clipped by 10 bases and J by 5 bases, with 18 bases between them. This CDR3 comprises 14 residues. From germline, CDR1 is LNHDA and CDR2 SQIVND (reference sequence). The CDR3 DNA reads TGTGCCACCCGATCAGGGGCCCCCCACAATGAGCAGTTCTTC. It specifies CATRSGAPHNEQFF.

The chain carries TRBV5-8 and TRBJ2-3; D gene unclear. Looked up from germline, CDR1 is SGHTS and CDR2 is YDEGEE. CDR3 length equals 15 residues. The V end was cut by 4 bases, the J end by 1 base, with 13 bases between. The CDR3 region has the DNA TGTGCCAGCAGCCAAGCTGTCCGTCGCACAGATACGCAGTATTTT. Protein sequence: CASSQAVRRTDTQYF.

In nucleotides, the CDR3 is TGTGCCAGCAGTGGAACAGGGGTTAACACTGAAGCTTTCTTT. Translating gives CASSGTGVNTEAFF. The chain has TRBV6-1 and TRBJ1-1, with 7 bases identical to TRBD1. Per germline, CDR1 MNHNS and CDR2 SASEGT. The CDR3 is 14 amino acids. The V gene end was trimmed by 4 bases and the J gene end by 2 bases; junction bases not matched to a gene: 4.

The rearrangement links TRBV6-1 to TRBJ1-1; D is perhaps TRBD1 (6 bases). The V end was cut by 5 bases, the J end by 7 bases, with 14 bases between. This CDR3 region has 13 residues. The germline CDR1 and CDR2 sequences are MNHNS and SASEGT. CDR3: CASSLRQASEAFF. CDR3 nucleotide sequence: TGTGCCAGCAGTCTTCGACAGGCCAGTGAAGCTTTCTTT.

V is TRBV6-1 and J is TRBJ1-5; the D gene is possibly TRBD1 (6 bases). The CDR3 extends over 15 amino acids. V shed 6 bases and J shed 4 bases, with 16 bases lying between them. In germline, CDR1 is MNHNS, CDR2 SASEGT. The CDR3 DNA reads TGTGCCAGCAGAGCAAACACTCAGGGGAATCAGCCCCAGCATTTT. Translating gives CASRANTQGNQPQHF.

The V gene is TRBV9, the J gene TRBJ1-1, with D tentatively TRBD1 (5 bases). The V and J ends lost 3 bases and 5 bases respectively, with 11 bases between them. Germline CDR1 SGDLS, CDR2 YYNGEE. There are 13 residues in the CDR3. The CDR3 spells CASSADSRTEAFF. CDR3 nucleotide sequence: TGTGCCAGCAGCGCCGACAGTCGGACTGAAGCTTTCTTT. Full variable domain (outside the CDR3, taken from reference TRBV9 and TRBJ1-1): DSGVTQTPKHLITATGQRVTLRCSPRSGDLSVYWYQQSLDQGLQFLIQYYNGEERAKGNILERFSAQQFPDLHSELNLSSLELGDSALYFCASSADSRTEAFFGQGTRLTVV.

This chain connects TRBV6-6 to TRBJ1-1; D not resolved. V was shortened by 2 bases and J by 0 bases, with 7 bases between the two germline ends. In germline, CDR1 is MNHNY, CDR2 SVGAGI (reference sequence). The CDR3 totals 14 residues. Here the CDR3 reads CASSYSLMNTEAFF. CDR3 bases: TGTGCCAGCAGTTACAGCCTCATGAACACTGAAGCTTTCTTT.

The chain joins TRBV10-3 to TRBJ1-2, with D possibly being TRBD1 (5 bases). Deletions cut 0 bases from V and 3 bases from J, with 11 bases between. CDR1 and CDR2 from the germline V gene are ENHRY and SYGVKD. This CDR3 region has 15 residues. CDR3 sequence (DNA): TGTGCCATCAGTGAGTCCGGGGGAGGTGACTATGGCTACACCTTC. Encoded protein: CAISESGGGDYGYTF.

The chain links TRBV28 to TRBJ1-2; D is perhaps TRBD1 (6 bases). Deletions cut 10 bases from V and 5 bases from J, with 17 bases between. Looked up from germline, CDR1 is MDHEN and CDR2 is SYDVKM. There are 13 residues in the CDR3. CDR3 sequence (DNA): TGTGCCACCTCGGGGGGCTTAATATATGGCTACACCTTC. Translated: CATSGGLIYGYTF.